The clone carrying this T cell receptor beta chain was counted only a few times. Its specificity is unknown. Trimming removed 5 bases from V and 4 bases from J, with 7 bases in between. The CDR3 is 11 amino acids. Germline loops: CDR1 SGHRS, CDR2 YFSETQ. This sample was taken from a study of vaccination and CD4 T cells after COVID-19. Across the whole study: Convalescent patients gave post-COVID blood a median about 91 days post-diagnosis, range 35 to 161.

Study results and limitations: Among reactive clones from convalescent patients, a median around 84% appeared only post-vaccination.

Oncomine TCR Beta short-read sequencing was applied to DNA from cultured CD4+ T cells. After culture, CD4+ T cells served as the source for genomic DNA extraction. TCRdb reprocessed the PCR reads with MiXCR, giving one entry per CDR3 protein. The sample has about 10,000 distinct CDR3 sequences; about 23% are singletons. Regarding treatment: approximately 9-day PBMC culture with coronavirus spike peptide pools or control peptides (ViraFEST assay). Cultures got half-medium changes with IL-2 on days 3 and 7. This material consisted of CD4+ T cells from blood, cultured in vitro, taken before SARS-CoV-2 vaccination. The rearrangement links TRBV5-1 to TRBJ2-7; TRBD2 is a possible D gene (6 bases). The clonotype was recovered from a human donor who received a COVID-19 vaccine. The CDR3 DNA follows: TGCGCCAGCAGTCGGGGGTACGAGCAGTACTTC. Its protein is CASSRGYEQYF.